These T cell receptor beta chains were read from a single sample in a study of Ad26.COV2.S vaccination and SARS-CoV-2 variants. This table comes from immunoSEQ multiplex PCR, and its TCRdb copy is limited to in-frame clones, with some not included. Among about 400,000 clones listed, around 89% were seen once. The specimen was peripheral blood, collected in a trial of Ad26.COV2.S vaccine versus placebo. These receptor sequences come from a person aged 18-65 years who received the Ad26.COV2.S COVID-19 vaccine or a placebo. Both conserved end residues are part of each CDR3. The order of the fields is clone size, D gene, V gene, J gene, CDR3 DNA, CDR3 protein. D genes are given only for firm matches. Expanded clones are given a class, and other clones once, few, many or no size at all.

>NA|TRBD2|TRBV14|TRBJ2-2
TGTGCCAGCAGCCAAGAGAGCGGGAGGACCGGGGAGCTGTTTTTT
CASSQESGRTGELFF
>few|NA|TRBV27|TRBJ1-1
TGTGCCAGCAGTTTAAACTCGGGGGACACCCATCAAGCTTTCTTT
CASSLNSGDTHQAFF
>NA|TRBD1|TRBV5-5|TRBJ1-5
TGTGCCAGCAGTCTACAGGGGGGAGACAATCAGCCCCAGCATTTT
CASSLQGGDNQPQHF
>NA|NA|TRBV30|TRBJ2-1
TGTGCCTGGAGTGGGGAAGGAGTGAGGGGCAATGAGCAGTTCTTC
CAWSGEGVRGNEQFF
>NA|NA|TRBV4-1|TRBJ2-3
TGCGCCAGCAGCCAAAGACAACTTAAGGCGGATACGCAGTATTTT
CASSQRQLKADTQYF
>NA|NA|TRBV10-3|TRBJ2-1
TGTGCCATCAGGGGGGGAGATCGAGGTGAGCAGTTCTTC
CAIRGGDRGEQFF
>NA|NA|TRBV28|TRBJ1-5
TGTGCCAGCAGTTTCTCGGCGGGAGGGTTAAGCAATCAGCCCCAGCATTTT
CASSFSAGGLSNQPQHF
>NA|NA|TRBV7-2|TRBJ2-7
TGTGCCAGCAGTCTCGTGACCCCCTACGAGCAGTACTTC
CASSLVTPYEQYF
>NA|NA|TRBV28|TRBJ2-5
TGTGCCAGCAGCAAGCCGGGGGCGGTTCAGGAGACCCAGTACTTC
CASSKPGAVQETQYF
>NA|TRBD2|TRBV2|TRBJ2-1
TGTGCCAGCAGAGGGCTAGCGGGCTACAATGAGCAGTTCTTC
CASRGLAGYNEQFF
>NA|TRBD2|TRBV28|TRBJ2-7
TGTGCCAGCAGTTTTAGGCTGACTAGCGGACCATACGAGCAGTACTTC
CASSFRLTSGPYEQYF
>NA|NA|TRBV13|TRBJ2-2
TGTGCCAGCAGCTTAGCGGGCCCCACCGGGGAGCTGTTTTTT
CASSLAGPTGELFF
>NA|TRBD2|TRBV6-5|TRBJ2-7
TGTGCCAGCAGCCGGACTAGCGGGGGATCCTACGAGCAGTACTTC
CASSRTSGGSYEQYF
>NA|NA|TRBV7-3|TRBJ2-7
TGTGCCAGCAGCTCCCTTGGGCCTAACTACGAGCAGTACTTC
CASSSLGPNYEQYF
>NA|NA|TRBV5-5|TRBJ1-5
TGTGCCAGCAGCTTGGAAGGGCTCGGCAATCAGCCCCAGCATTTT
CASSLEGLGNQPQHF
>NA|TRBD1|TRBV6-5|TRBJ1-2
TGTGCCAGCAGTCCAGGGGGACCGGGAGGGGGCTACACCTTC
CASSPGGPGGGYTF
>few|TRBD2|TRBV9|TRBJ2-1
TGTGCCAGCAGCGTATTAATAGCGGGAGAGCAGTTCTTC
CASSVLIAGEQFF
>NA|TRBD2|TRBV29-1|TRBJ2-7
TGCAGCGTTGAAGGGGTGGGGGGAGCGGGAGCATCCCCCTACGAGCAGTACTTC
CSVEGVGGAGASPYEQYF
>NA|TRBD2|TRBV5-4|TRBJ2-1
TGTGCCAGCAGTAGGGACTACTACAATGAGCAGTTCTTC
CASSRDYYNEQFF
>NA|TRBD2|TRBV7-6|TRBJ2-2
TGTGCCAGCAGCCCCCGGACTAGCGGAGGTAACACCGGGGAGCTGTTTTTT
CASSPRTSGGNTGELFF
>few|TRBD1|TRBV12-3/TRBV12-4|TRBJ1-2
TGTGCCAGCAGTTTTACAGGGGGCGGCTACACCTTC
CASSFTGGGYTF
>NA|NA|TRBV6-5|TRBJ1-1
TGTGCCAGCAGTTACTCGGCGGGTGGGAACACTGAAGCTTTCTTT
CASSYSAGGNTEAFF